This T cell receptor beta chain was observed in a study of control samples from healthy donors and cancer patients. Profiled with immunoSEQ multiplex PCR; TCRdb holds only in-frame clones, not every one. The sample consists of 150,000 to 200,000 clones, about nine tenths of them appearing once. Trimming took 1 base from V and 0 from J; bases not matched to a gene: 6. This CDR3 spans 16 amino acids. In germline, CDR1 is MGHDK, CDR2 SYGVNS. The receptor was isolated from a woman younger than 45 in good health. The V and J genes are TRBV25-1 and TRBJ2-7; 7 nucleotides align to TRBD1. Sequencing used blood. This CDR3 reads CASSESPDRHSYEQYF. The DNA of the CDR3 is TGTGCCAGCAGTGAATCCCCGGACAGGCACTCCTACGAGCAGTACTTC.